These 24 T cell receptor beta chains share one sample of origin, sequenced in a study of T cells in women clearing cervical HPV infection. Clones were sequenced by immunoSEQ multiplex PCR, and TCRdb holds only the in-frame ones, with some missing. In total, the table holds tens of thousands of clones. Sequenced sample: blood buffy coat. These TCRs come from a woman between 18 and 75 years old with a cervical HPV16 infection that either progressed to CIN3+ or cleared (not recorded which).

About this clone itself: The read falls 3 residues short of the CDR3 end, and the missing part is taken from the germline J gene. The chain uses TRBV10-2 and TRBJ2-7, with TRBD1 matching over 7 bases. From germline, CDR1 is WSHSY and CDR2 SAAADI. There are 12 residues in the CDR3. Trimming cost V 10 bases and J 3 bases; bases outside gene matches: 6. The sequenced CDR3 bases are TGCGCCACCAGGACAGGCGTCTACGAG. Protein: CATRTGVYE. The entire CDR3 protein is CATRTGVYEQYF.

About this clone itself: Sequencing ends 3 residues short of the CDR3 end; the germline J gene provides the rest. The chain carries TRBV5-1 and TRBJ2-2; maybe TRBD1 (7 bases). The V gene's germline CDR1 is SGHRS and CDR2 YFSETQ. The CDR3 contains 16 residues. The V gene lost 3 bases and the J gene lost 6 bases, with 18 bases spanning the gap. The CDR3 sequence: CASSSFLTGEAGELFF. Partial CDR3 DNA: TGCGCCAGCAGCTCATTCCTAACAGGGGAGGCCGGGGAG.

As concerns this clone: Read coverage stops 3 residues before the CDR3 terminus; the germline J gene supplies the remainder. The V gene is TRBV7-9, the J gene TRBJ2-3, with 10 bases that match TRBD2. CDR3 length: 15 amino acids. Germline V CDR1 and CDR2: SEHNR, FQNEAQ (reference sequence). The CDR3 is CASSLGLAGEKTQYF. CDR3 DNA, as far as it was read: TGTGCCAGCAGCTTAGGTCTAGCGGGAGAAAAGACG. Combining the CDR3 with reference TRBV7-9 and TRBJ2-3 gives the whole variable domain DTGVSQNPRHKITKRGQNVTFRCDPISEHNRLYWYRQTLGQGPEFLTYFQNEAQLEKSRLLSDRFSAERPKGSFSTLEIQRTEQGDSAMYLCASSLGLAGEKTQYFGPGTRLTVL.

A remark on this clone: The read ends 3 residues before the CDR3 terminus; that terminus is restored from the germline J gene. The chain couples TRBV28 to TRBJ2-3, with 8 nucleotides matching TRBD2. This CDR3 contains 17 residues. Trimming took 6 bases from V and 2 from J; bases not matched to a gene: 13. The germline V gene encodes CDR1 MDHEN and CDR2 SYDVKM. The sequenced CDR3 bases are TGTGCCAGCAGCCGCTTACCGGGACTAGATATCACAGATACG. Its translation: CASSRLPGLDITDT. The CDR3 as a whole reads CASSRLPGLDITDTQYF.

A word on this clone: The read stops 3 residues short of the end of the CDR3; the missing end is completed from the germline J gene. V is TRBV2 and J is TRBJ2-3; D is unresolved. The CDR3 contains 12 residues. Germline V gene sequence: CDR1 SNHLY, CDR2 FYNNEI. This chain's CDR3 is CASSAAEETQYF. CDR3 bases read: TGTGCCAGCAGTGCTGCGGAAGAGACG.

Comment on this clone: The read terminates 3 residues ahead of where the CDR3 ends, so the germline J gene completes it. The chain carries TRBV5-5 and TRBJ1-1; TRBD1 is a possible D gene (6 bases). Germline-derived CDR1 and CDR2 are SGHKS and YYEKEE (reference sequence). Trimming left V 6 bases short and J 4 bases short, with 16 bases between. The CDR3 is made up of 14 amino acids. CDR3 region: CASTPGHLITEAFF. CDR3 DNA, as far as it was read: TGTGCCAGCACCCCGGGACACCTGATCACTGAA.

A note on this clone: The read falls 3 residues short of the CDR3 end, and the missing part is taken from the germline J gene. This sequence joins TRBV14 and TRBJ2-2; 7 bases are shared with TRBD2. The CDR3 is 13 amino acids. V lost 4 bases, J lost 6 bases, and 2 bases stayed unmatched. CDR1 SGHDN and CDR2 FVKESK come from the germline V gene. CDR3 residues: CASSPGRAGELFF. The sequenced part of the CDR3 DNA is TGTGCCAGCAGCCCGGGGAGGGCCGGGGAG.

On this clone itself: The read stops 3 residues short of the end of the CDR3; the missing end is completed from the germline J gene. The rearrangement uses TRBV11-1 and TRBJ1-2; 8 positions agree with TRBD1. Germline CDR1 is SGHAT and CDR2 is FQDESV (reference sequence). This CDR3 comprises 14 residues. The CDR3 loop reads CASSLEGQGPGYTF. Partial CDR3 DNA: TGTGCCAGCAGCTTAGAAGGACAGGGCCCCGGC.

A word on this clone: The CDR3 end falls 3 residues outside the read, so it is completed with the germline J gene. The genes are TRBV20-1 and TRBJ2-7; TRBD2 agrees at 11 bases. The germline CDR1 and CDR2 sequences are DFQATT and SNEGSKA (reference sequence). Trimming took 5 bases from V and 5 from J; bases not matched to a gene: 14. The CDR3 sequence is 16 residues long. The CDR3 sequence is CSAEPTLAGVRNEQYF. The CDR3 DNA, read in part, is TGCAGTGCTGAACCAACACTAGCGGGGGTTCGTAACGAG.

A note on this clone: The CDR3 goes on 3 residues after the read ends, and that part is filled in from the germline J gene. The rearrangement joins TRBV25-1 to TRBJ2-3, with D uncertain. The V end was cut by 4 bases, the J end by 0 bases, with 5 bases between. Germline V CDR1 and CDR2: MGHDK, SYGVNS. This CDR3 is 13 amino acids long. The CDR3 spells CASSAVSTDTQYF. The sequenced part of the CDR3 DNA is TGTGCCAGCAGTGCAGTGAGCACAGATACG.

Notes on this clone: The read terminates 3 residues before the CDR3 end, so the remaining end is supplied by the germline J gene. The gene calls are TRBV5-1 and TRBJ1-6; 7 bases match TRBD1. The ends lost 4 bases at V and 10 bases at J; junction bases unmatched: 8. The CDR3 has 14 amino acids. Germline V gives CDR1 SGHRS, CDR2 YFSETQ. CDR3 sequence: CASSPGTVNSPLHF. CDR3 bases read: TGCGCCAGCAGCCCCGGGACAGTGAACTCACCC.

With respect to this clone: Read coverage stops 3 residues before the CDR3 terminus; the germline J gene supplies the remainder. The chain is built from TRBV5-6 and TRBJ2-7, with 10 bases aligning to TRBD1. Looked up from germline, CDR1 is SGHDT and CDR2 is YYEEEE. This CDR3 contains 14 residues. Germline trimming cut 4 bases from V and 3 bases from J; bases unmatched to any gene: 4. The sequenced part of the CDR3 DNA is TGTGCCAGCAGCGACGACAGGGGGCTCTACGAG. Amino acids: CASSDDRGLYE. In full, the CDR3 is CASSDDRGLYEQYF.

A word on this clone: The CDR3 end is not reached by the read, which stops 3 residues before it; the germline J gene fills it in. The chain is built from TRBV2 and TRBJ1-6; perhaps TRBD1 as D (5 bases). This CDR3 has 14 amino acids. Germline V CDR1 and CDR2: SNHLY, FYNNEI. V was shortened by 10 bases and J by 6 bases, with 16 bases between the two germline ends. CDR3 DNA (partial): TGTGCCAACAGAGCGGGACTGAGTAATTCACCC. Amino acids: CANRAGLSNSP. The whole CDR3 sequence is CANRAGLSNSPLHF.

Comment on this clone: The sequence runs out 3 residues before the end of the CDR3; the remainder is reconstructed from the germline J gene. The chain joins TRBV29-1 to TRBJ1-2; perhaps TRBD1 as D (5 bases). V gave up 6 bases and J gave up 4 bases, with 21 bases separating them. CDR1 is SQVTM and CDR2 is ANQGSEA in the germline V gene. The CDR3 sequence is 15 residues long. The CDR3 protein is CSVAPARGGPYGYTF. The sequenced part of the CDR3 DNA is TGCAGCGTCGCACCCGCGCGGGGCGGCCCCTATGGC.

Details on this clone: The sequence runs out 3 residues before the end of the CDR3; the remainder is reconstructed from the germline J gene. The V call is TRBV12-3 or TRBV12-4, the J call TRBJ2-7; D is unresolved. V was shortened by 5 bases and J by 3 bases, with 11 bases between the two germline ends. The CDR3 extends over 13 amino acids. The covered CDR3 bases are TGTGCCAGCAGTCCGGTCCTCGGCTACGAG. It encodes CASSPVLGYE. The full-length CDR3 reads as CASSPVLGYEQYF.

Here the CDR3 reads CASSPHSRTTGANVLTF. The sequenced part of the CDR3 DNA is TGCGCCAGCAGCCCCCACTCGAGAACGACTGGGGCCAACGTC. The J gene is TRBJ2-6, the V gene TRBV5-1; no clear D gene. The read halts 3 residues ahead of the CDR3 end, with the missing end drawn from the germline J gene. Trimming pared 4 bases from V and 2 bases from J, leaving 16 bases between. In germline, CDR1 is SGHRS, CDR2 YFSETQ. The CDR3 contains 17 residues.

On this clone itself: Sequencing ends 3 residues short of the CDR3 end; the germline J gene provides the rest. The V gene is TRBV7-7, the J gene TRBJ2-3; D not resolved. Germline V gene data show CDR1 as SSHAT and CDR2 as FNYEAQ (reference sequence). The CDR3 length is 14 residues. The sequenced CDR3 bases are TGTGCCAGCAGCTTAGGCGGTACAAAAGAGACG. Its translation is CASSLGGTKET. The complete CDR3 sequence is CASSLGGTKETQYF. The full variable domain, with the rest looked up from reference TRBV7-7 and TRBJ2-3, is GAGVSQSPRYKVTKRGQDVTLRCDPISSHATLYWYQQALGQGPEFLTYFNYEAQPDKSGLPSDRFSAERPEGSISTLTIQRTEQRDSAMYRCASSLGGTKETQYFGPGTRLTVL.

Concerning this clone itself: Read sequence stops 3 residues before the CDR3 end, and the germline J gene provides the missing end. This chain connects TRBV5-6 to TRBJ1-4; TRBD1 agrees at 7 bases. Losses at the gene ends were 5 bases for V and 4 bases for J; bases not matched to a gene: 2. CDR1 and CDR2 from the germline V gene are SGHDT and YYEEEE. There are 13 residues in the CDR3. The DNA read from the CDR3 is TGTGCCAGCAGGGGACAGCTTAATGAAAAA. This gives the protein CASRGQLNEK. Given in full, the CDR3 is CASRGQLNEKLFF.

A remark on this clone: The CDR3 end is not reached by the read, which stops 3 residues before it; the germline J gene fills it in. This chain joins TRBV11-1 and TRBJ1-1; maybe TRBD1 (5 bases). Looked up from germline, CDR1 is SGHAT and CDR2 is FQDESV (reference sequence). The V and J ends lost 11 bases and 1 base respectively, with 14 bases between them. The CDR3 is 13 amino acids. The CDR3 region is CAFQGEGNTEAFF. The part of the CDR3 DNA that was read is TGTGCCTTCCAGGGCGAGGGGAACACTGAA.

Of note for this clone: The read terminates 3 residues before the CDR3 end, so the remaining end is supplied by the germline J gene. V and J are TRBV7-3 and TRBJ2-7; D unresolved. From germline, CDR1 is SGHTA and CDR2 FQGTGA. The CDR3 consists of 14 residues. Trimming took 7 bases from V and 1 from J, leaving 14 bases between them. The covered CDR3 bases are TGTGCCAGCACCAGGCTGGCAGGTTCCTACGAG. This gives the protein CASTRLAGSYE. The complete CDR3 reads CASTRLAGSYEQYF.

As regards this clone: From the germline J gene comes the end of the CDR3, since the read stops 3 residues before it. The chain has TRBV5-6 and TRBJ2-3, with a possible D match to TRBD2 (7 bases). V lost 4 bases and J lost 2, with 14 bases in between. CDR3 length: 15 residues. In germline, CDR1 is SGHDT, CDR2 YYEEEE. This CDR3 is CASSPWGGHTDTQYF. CDR3 DNA, as far as it was read: TGTGCCAGCAGCCCGTGGGGGGGGCACACAGATACG. Full variable domain (remainder filled in from reference TRBV5-6 and TRBJ2-3): DAGVTQSPTHLIKTRGQQVTLRCSPKSGHDTVSWYQQALGQGPQFIFQYYEEEERQRGNFPDRFSGHQFPNYSSELNVNALLLGDSALYLCASSPWGGHTDTQYFGPGTRLTVL.

Note on this clone: The read halts 3 residues ahead of the CDR3 end, with the missing end drawn from the germline J gene. The chain joins TRBV20-1 to TRBJ2-1; 12 nucleotides agree with TRBD2. Trimming took 3 bases from V and 8 from J; bases not matched to a gene: 8. The CDR3 loop spans 15 amino acids. Germline V gene lookup returns CDR1 DFQATT and CDR2 SNEGSKA (reference sequence). CDR3 protein: CSASSTSGSFDEQFF. The CDR3 bases that were read are TGCAGTGCTAGTTCGACTAGCGGGAGTTTCGATGAG.

CDR3: CASSLVPSDEQFF. CDR3 DNA (partial): TGTGCCAGCAGCTTAGTACCGTCGGATGAG. The chain has TRBV7-6 and TRBJ2-1; no clear D. Sequencing ends 3 residues short of the CDR3 end; the germline J gene provides the rest. The CDR3 extends over 13 amino acids. V was shortened by 1 base and J by 8 bases, with 9 bases between the two germline ends. Germline lookup yields CDR1 SGHVS and CDR2 FNYEAQ.

As to this clone: The CDR3 is cut off 3 residues early in the read; its end comes from the germline J gene. The J gene is TRBJ1-2, the V gene TRBV19, with a tentative D call TRBD1 (5 bases). The germline CDR1 and CDR2 sequences are LNHDA and SQIVND (reference sequence). CDR3 length: 14 amino acids. V was shortened by 5 bases and J by 0 bases, with 10 bases between the two germline ends. CDR3 DNA (partial): TGTGCCAGTAGTTGGGGGGACGCTAACTATGGC. Translating it yields CASSWGDANYG. Given in full, the CDR3 is CASSWGDANYGYTF.